This is a list of T cell receptor beta chains from one sample in a study of identical twins. From the 5' RACE reads, TCRdb called clonotypes with MiXCR, one entry per CDR3 protein. The data show approximately 410,000 distinct CDR3 sequences, about a fifth seen once. The sample consisted of naive T cells sorted from blood. The receptors originated from a man aged 50-60 years in good health. The CDR3 runs from the conserved cysteine through the conserved F or W. D genes are given only for firm matches. The size field is filled for only some rows; it gives once, few, many or a size class.

abundance,d_gene,v_gene,j_gene,CDR3nt,CDR3aa
many,TRBD1,TRBV13,TRBJ2-5,TGTGCCAGCAGCCCCAGGGACAGTCCACAAGAGACCCAGTACTTC,CASSPRDSPQETQYF
many,NA,TRBV4-3,TRBJ1-1,TGCGCCAGCAGCCAAGAACGATCGAACACTGAAGCTTTCTTT,CASSQERSNTEAFF
few,NA,TRBV5-1,TRBJ1-6,TGCGCCAGCAGCTTTAACGGTGTCGATTCACCCCTCCACTTT,CASSFNGVDSPLHF
few,TRBD2,TRBV9,TRBJ2-1,TGTGCCAGCAGCGTGTCGGGGTCTAGCGGAAGAACCAGCTCCTACAATGAGCAGTTCTTC,CASSVSGSSGRTSSYNEQFF
few,TRBD1,TRBV4-1,TRBJ2-2,TGCGCCACCCGACGACAGGGGGCTACCGGGGAGCTGTTTTTT,CATRRQGATGELFF
many,NA,TRBV28,TRBJ1-5,TGTGCCAGCAGTTTGTCGTTTGGGGAAAGGCCCCAGCATTTT,CASSLSFGERPQHF
many,NA,TRBV28,TRBJ2-2,TGTGCCAGCAGTTACCGACAAGCGAACACCGGGGAGCTGTTTTTT,CASSYRQANTGELFF
many,NA,TRBV5-6,TRBJ1-2,TGTGCCAGCAGCTTGAGATGGCCCGCGGGGAATGGCTACACCTTC,CASSLRWPAGNGYTF
NA,NA,TRBV12-3/TRBV12-4,TRBJ1-5,TGTGCCAGCACCACTCGTGGGGACAATCAGCCCCAGCATTTT,CASTTRGDNQPQHF
many,TRBD2,TRBV29-1,TRBJ2-3,TGCAGCGTCCCGCGACTAGCGAAAAGACTCACAGATACGCAGTATTTT,CSVPRLAKRLTDTQYF
few,TRBD2,TRBV3-1,TRBJ2-3,TGTGCCAGCAGCCAGCACCTAGCGGGAGGGTATGATACGCAGTATTTT,CASSQHLAGGYDTQYF
many,NA,TRBV5-1,TRBJ2-1,TGCGCCAGCAGCTTGGGGGAGAGTTGGAATGAGCAGTTCTTC,CASSLGESWNEQFF
NA,NA,TRBV13,TRBJ2-1,TGTGCCAGCAGCCGGTTTCGGTCGGGAGTATCCTACAATGAGCAGTTCTTC,CASSRFRSGVSYNEQFF
many,NA,TRBV7-9,TRBJ1-5,TGTGCCAGCAGCTTATCAGGGGTCAATCAGCCCCAGCATTTT,CASSLSGVNQPQHF
many,NA,TRBV5-1,TRBJ2-3,TGCGCCAGCAGCTTGGCGACGCAGCGGGCAGATACGCAGTATTTT,CASSLATQRADTQYF
NA,NA,TRBV20-1,TRBJ2-5,TGCAGTGCTAGAGATCATTCAAGCGGCTTAGTCTTC,CSARDHSSGLVF
few,TRBD1,TRBV20-1,TRBJ2-1,TGCAGTATGGACAGGGGGGGGTTAGCGGGTGAGCAGTTCTTC,CSMDRGGLAGEQFF